This is a list of T cell receptor beta chains from one sample in a study of T cell responses to AZD1222 COVID-19 vaccine. Data came from immunoSEQ multiplex PCR; TCRdb stores just in-frame clones and leaves some out. The table has about 120,000 clones, more than 75% seen once; the top ten hold approximately 3.5%. Sequenced material: peripheral blood, taken 28 days after the second AZD1222 dose. Receptors originate from an adult who received the AZD1222 COVID-19 vaccine. The CDR3 runs from the conserved cysteine through the conserved F or W. The D gene is left open where the match is weak. Clone size is not always given. Where it is, it says once, few, many or a class for expanded clones.

abundance: NA
j_gene: TRBJ2-5
v_gene: TRBV5-4
d_gene: TRBD1
CDR3aa: CASTTGTGAGYQETQYF
CDR3nt: TGTGCCAGCACCACCGGGACAGGGGCCGGATACCAAGAGACCCAGTACTTC

abundance: NA
j_gene: TRBJ2-1
v_gene: TRBV5-4
d_gene: TRBD2
CDR3aa: CASTLAGAFNEQFF
CDR3nt: TGTGCCAGCACCTTAGCGGGAGCGTTCAATGAGCAGTTCTTC

abundance: NA
j_gene: TRBJ1-2
v_gene: TRBV7-2
d_gene: TRBD1
CDR3aa: CASSRGQNYGYTF
CDR3nt: TGTGCCAGCAGCAGGGGGCAGAACTATGGCTACACCTTC

abundance: once
j_gene: TRBJ1-1
v_gene: TRBV7-9
d_gene: NA
CDR3aa: CASSTQELMNTEAFF
CDR3nt: TGTGCCAGCAGCACACAGGAATTAATGAACACTGAAGCTTTCTTT

abundance: NA
j_gene: TRBJ1-1
v_gene: TRBV30
d_gene: NA
CDR3aa: CAWLRRNTEAFF
CDR3nt: TGTGCCTGGTTGCGGAGGAACACTGAAGCTTTCTTT

abundance: few
j_gene: TRBJ1-2
v_gene: TRBV12-2
d_gene: NA
CDR3aa: CASRFDRGPPGYTF
CDR3nt: TGTGCAAGTCGCTTTGACAGGGGACCCCCGGGCTACACCTTC

abundance: NA
j_gene: TRBJ2-5
v_gene: TRBV15
d_gene: NA
CDR3aa: CATSRVGQETQYF
CDR3nt: TGTGCCACCAGCAGAGTCGGGCAAGAGACCCAGTACTTC

abundance: NA
j_gene: TRBJ2-3
v_gene: TRBV30
d_gene: NA
CDR3aa: CAWSSGGRADTQYF
CDR3nt: TGTGCCTGGAGTTCCGGGGGCCGGGCAGATACGCAGTATTTT

abundance: NA
j_gene: TRBJ2-7
v_gene: TRBV19
d_gene: NA
CDR3aa: CASSISPPREGGYEQYF
CDR3nt: TGTGCCAGTAGTATATCACCCCCCAGGGAGGGGGGGTACGAGCAGTACTTC

abundance: once
j_gene: TRBJ1-2
v_gene: TRBV2
d_gene: NA
CDR3aa: CASTQKGHNYGYTF
CDR3nt: TGTGCCAGCACCCAGAAGGGACATAACTATGGCTACACCTTC

abundance: NA
j_gene: TRBJ2-3
v_gene: TRBV7-3
d_gene: NA
CDR3aa: CASSSKTGTRGTDTQYF
CDR3nt: TGTGCCAGCAGCTCAAAAACCGGGACTCGTGGGACAGATACGCAGTATTTT

abundance: NA
j_gene: TRBJ1-3
v_gene: TRBV5-6
d_gene: TRBD1
CDR3aa: CASSLDGQGTGNTIYF
CDR3nt: TGTGCCAGCAGCTTGGACGGACAGGGGACTGGAAACACCATATATTTT

abundance: NA
j_gene: TRBJ1-1
v_gene: TRBV9
d_gene: NA
CDR3aa: CASSAPGNTEAFF
CDR3nt: TGTGCCAGCAGCGCGCCCGGGAACACTGAAGCTTTCTTT

abundance: NA
j_gene: TRBJ1-2
v_gene: TRBV27
d_gene: NA
CDR3aa: CASSLTGMRGYTF
CDR3nt: TGTGCCAGCAGTTTAACAGGGATGCGTGGCTACACCTTC

abundance: NA
j_gene: TRBJ2-7
v_gene: TRBV13
d_gene: TRBD2
CDR3aa: CASSLGGTSGPTYEQYF
CDR3nt: TGTGCCAGCAGCTTAGGGGGAACTAGCGGCCCTACCTACGAGCAGTACTTC

abundance: NA
j_gene: TRBJ1-5
v_gene: TRBV19
d_gene: NA
CDR3aa: CASTILEGFNQPQHF
CDR3nt: TGTGCCAGTACCATCCTAGAAGGGTTCAATCAGCCCCAGCATTTT

abundance: NA
j_gene: TRBJ1-5
v_gene: TRBV27
d_gene: NA
CDR3aa: CASSGRGDSNQPQHF
CDR3nt: TGTGCCAGCAGTGGGCGTGGGGATAGCAATCAGCCCCAGCATTTT

abundance: NA
j_gene: TRBJ2-5
v_gene: TRBV7-9
d_gene: TRBD2
CDR3aa: CASSSRLATQETQYF
CDR3nt: TGTGCCAGCAGCTCCCGACTAGCTACCCAAGAGACCCAGTACTTC

abundance: NA
j_gene: TRBJ2-1
v_gene: TRBV6-5
d_gene: TRBD2
CDR3aa: CASSYSAGGLNEQFF
CDR3nt: TGTGCCAGCAGTTACTCAGCGGGGGGGCTGAATGAGCAGTTCTTC

abundance: NA
j_gene: TRBJ1-5
v_gene: TRBV5-6
d_gene: NA
CDR3aa: CASSIMQGHNQPQHF
CDR3nt: TGTGCCAGCAGCATAATGCAGGGGCACAATCAGCCCCAGCATTTT

abundance: NA
j_gene: TRBJ2-2
v_gene: TRBV11-2
d_gene: NA
CDR3aa: CASMSIAVLVSNTGELFF
CDR3nt: TGTGCCAGCATGTCAATCGCCGTCCTAGTCTCGAACACCGGGGAGCTGTTTTTT

abundance: NA
j_gene: TRBJ1-6
v_gene: TRBV28
d_gene: NA
CDR3aa: CASSSGGSSYNSPLHF
CDR3nt: TGTGCCAGCAGTTCCGGGGGGAGCTCCTATAATTCACCCCTCCACTTT

abundance: NA
j_gene: TRBJ1-6
v_gene: TRBV27
d_gene: NA
CDR3aa: CASSGGLSPLHF
CDR3nt: TGTGCCAGCAGTGGGGGTTTATCACCCCTCCACTTT

abundance: NA
j_gene: TRBJ2-5
v_gene: TRBV3-1/TRBV3-2
d_gene: NA
CDR3aa: CASSQEPVERETQYF
CDR3nt: TGTGCCAGCAGCCAAGAGCCGGTAGAGAGAGAGACCCAGTACTTC

abundance: NA
j_gene: TRBJ2-6
v_gene: TRBV29-1
d_gene: NA
CDR3aa: CSVELWQVPESGANVLTF
CDR3nt: TGCAGCGTTGAGTTATGGCAGGTCCCCGAATCTGGGGCCAACGTCCTGACTTTC

abundance: NA
j_gene: TRBJ1-2
v_gene: TRBV18
d_gene: NA
CDR3aa: CASSPPGRRDVGGYTF
CDR3nt: TGTGCCAGCTCACCACCGGGTCGGCGGGACGTGGGTGGCTACACCTTC

abundance: NA
j_gene: TRBJ2-3
v_gene: TRBV7-3
d_gene: NA
CDR3aa: CASSPRQGVDTQYF
CDR3nt: TGTGCCAGCAGCCCGCGTCAGGGTGTAGATACGCAGTATTTT

abundance: NA
j_gene: TRBJ2-1
v_gene: TRBV7-9
d_gene: TRBD2
CDR3aa: CASSLGTSGGAGEQFF
CDR3nt: TGTGCCAGCAGCCTAGGGACTAGCGGGGGGGCAGGAGAGCAGTTCTTC

abundance: few
j_gene: TRBJ2-1
v_gene: TRBV30
d_gene: NA
CDR3aa: CAWRRENNEQFF
CDR3nt: TGTGCCTGGAGGCGGGAAAACAATGAGCAGTTCTTC

abundance: NA
j_gene: TRBJ2-2
v_gene: TRBV6-5
d_gene: NA
CDR3aa: CASSVLSFGPGELFF
CDR3nt: TGTGCCAGCAGCGTGCTAAGTTTCGGTCCCGGGGAGCTGTTTTTT

abundance: NA
j_gene: TRBJ1-1
v_gene: TRBV3-1/TRBV3-2
d_gene: TRBD1
CDR3aa: CASSQEGQGASLNTEAFF
CDR3nt: TGTGCCAGCAGCCAAGAGGGACAGGGGGCGAGTTTGAACACTGAAGCTTTCTTT

abundance: NA
j_gene: TRBJ1-4
v_gene: TRBV30
d_gene: NA
CDR3aa: CAWSVRRGSWASREKLFF
CDR3nt: TGTGCCTGGAGTGTACGGCGAGGCTCCTGGGCATCGAGGGAAAAACTGTTTTTT

abundance: NA
j_gene: TRBJ1-5
v_gene: TRBV27
d_gene: NA
CDR3aa: CASSLYGSLSNQPQHF
CDR3nt: TGTGCCAGCAGTTTATATGGCAGTCTCAGCAATCAGCCCCAGCATTTT

abundance: once
j_gene: TRBJ1-4
v_gene: TRBV9
d_gene: NA
CDR3aa: CASSVAGVNEKLFF
CDR3nt: TGTGCCAGCAGCGTAGCAGGGGTTAATGAAAAACTGTTTTTT

abundance: NA
j_gene: TRBJ1-1
v_gene: TRBV29-1
d_gene: TRBD1
CDR3aa: CSVRQGLLGTEAFF
CDR3nt: TGCAGCGTGAGACAGGGTTTATTGGGCACTGAAGCTTTCTTT

abundance: NA
j_gene: TRBJ1-1
v_gene: TRBV3-1/TRBV3-2
d_gene: NA
CDR3aa: CASRSWLNTEAFF
CDR3nt: TGTGCCAGCAGGTCTTGGCTGAACACTGAAGCTTTCTTT

abundance: NA
j_gene: TRBJ1-5
v_gene: TRBV3-1/TRBV3-2
d_gene: TRBD1
CDR3aa: CASSYSHFDRGGQPQHF
CDR3nt: TGTGCCAGCAGCTACTCCCACTTCGACAGGGGAGGCCAGCCCCAGCATTTT

abundance: NA
j_gene: TRBJ1-1
v_gene: TRBV9
d_gene: NA
CDR3aa: CASSAPQSMNTEAFF
CDR3nt: TGTGCCAGCAGCGCCCCACAGTCTATGAACACTGAAGCTTTCTTT

abundance: few
j_gene: TRBJ2-5
v_gene: TRBV10-3
d_gene: NA
CDR3aa: CATGDSLQETQYF
CDR3nt: TGTGCCACCGGGGACTCGCTACAAGAGACCCAGTACTTC

abundance: NA
j_gene: TRBJ2-2
v_gene: TRBV6-4
d_gene: TRBD2
CDR3aa: CASSKAGDTGELFF
CDR3nt: TGTGCCAGCAGTAAAGCGGGAGACACCGGGGAGCTGTTTTTT

abundance: few
j_gene: TRBJ2-2
v_gene: TRBV7-3
d_gene: NA
CDR3aa: CASSSNTGELFF
CDR3nt: TGTGCCAGCAGCTCGAACACCGGGGAGCTGTTTTTT

abundance: NA
j_gene: TRBJ1-1
v_gene: TRBV30
d_gene: NA
CDR3aa: CAWSATITEAFF
CDR3nt: TGTGCCTGGAGTGCCACAATAACTGAAGCTTTCTTT